The 31 T cell receptor beta chains given below trace back to one sample, sequenced in a study of blood T cell repertoires in COVID-19. Repertoires were generated with immunoSEQ multiplex PCR, while TCRdb's copy carries only in-frame clones and drops some. The sample lists 96,000 or so clones; roughly 79% were seen once. Sequencing was performed on peripheral blood. The receptors stem from a man older than 75 with COVID-19, enrolled during active disease.

In this sample, this clone turned up once. Distinct nucleotide sequences in the sample also encode this CDR3. The chain recombines TRBV27 with TRBJ1-5; a possible D gene is TRBD1 (5 bases). Germline values: CDR1 MNHEY, CDR2 SMNVEV (reference sequence). V was clipped by 4 bases and J by 1 base, with 8 bases between them. This CDR3 is 14 amino acids long. The CDR3 DNA reads TGTGCCAGCAGTTCTCAGGGAAGCAATCAGCCCCAGCATTTT. Encoded protein: CASSSQGSNQPQHF.

The chain joins TRBV28 to TRBJ1-1, with D possibly being TRBD1 (6 bases). The ends were cut back, 7 bases at V and 11 bases at J, with 14 bases in the middle. The CDR3 runs to 11 residues. Germline V gene data show CDR1 as MDHEN and CDR2 as SYDVKM. This CDR3 reads CASKGGHSAFF. The CDR3 DNA follows: TGTGCCAGCAAAGGGGGACATTCGGCTTTCTTT.

Details on this clone: Within the sample, other DNA sequences also encode this same CDR3. The chain is built from TRBV5-1 and TRBJ2-3, with D perhaps TRBD1 (6 bases). The CDR3 consists of 14 residues. Trimming removed 1 base at V and 0 bases at J, with 6 bases between. CDR1 is SGHRS and CDR2 is YFSETQ in the germline V gene. The CDR3, as DNA: TGCGCCAGCAGCTTGAGGGGGAGCACAGATACGCAGTATTTT. Protein: CASSLRGSTDTQYF. Complete variable domain (other parts from reference TRBV5-1 and TRBJ2-3): KAGVTQTPRYLIKTRGQQVTLSCSPISGHRSVSWYQQTPGQGLQFLFEYFSETQRNKGNFPGRFSGRQFSNSRSEMNVSTLELGDSALYLCASSLRGSTDTQYFGPGTRLTVL.

This clone is classed as large. The chain carries TRBV5-1 and TRBJ2-7, with 9 bases fitting TRBD1. Losses at the gene ends were 4 bases for V and 5 bases for J; bases not matched to a gene: 10. CDR3 length: 15 amino acids. Germline V gene lookup returns CDR1 SGHRS and CDR2 YFSETQ. The CDR3 bases are TGCGCCAGCAGCCCTGAGGGGACAGGGCCCGACGAGCAGTACTTC. Protein product: CASSPEGTGPDEQYF. Full variable domain (remainder filled in from reference TRBV5-1 and TRBJ2-7): KAGVTQTPRYLIKTRGQQVTLSCSPISGHRSVSWYQQTPGQGLQFLFEYFSETQRNKGNFPGRFSGRQFSNSRSEMNVSTLELGDSALYLCASSPEGTGPDEQYFGPGTRLTVT.

V is TRBV11-1 and J is TRBJ1-1, with a weak D call TRBD1 (5 bases). This CDR3 contains 14 residues. CDR1 is SGHAT, CDR2 FQDESV, per germline (reference sequence). V lost 6 bases, J lost 0 bases, and 11 bases lay in between. CDR3: CASSFGRVNTEAFF. CDR3 DNA: TGTGCCAGCAGTTTTGGCAGGGTGAACACTGAAGCTTTCTTT.

V usage is TRBV6-5 and J usage is TRBJ2-7; D is perhaps TRBD1 (5 bases). The CDR3 has 14 residues. The germline V gene encodes CDR1 MNHEY and CDR2 SVGAGI. Trimming removed 7 bases at V and 4 bases at J, with 17 bases between. The CDR3 sequence: CASTKRQNVYEQYF. The CDR3 nucleotides read TGTGCCAGCACAAAAAGACAGAACGTGTACGAGCAGTACTTC.

The genes are TRBV29-1 and TRBJ1-4, with 7 bases identical to TRBD1. Germline CDR1 reads SQVTM; CDR2 reads ANQGSEA. The V gene end was trimmed by 7 bases and the J gene end by 5 bases; junction bases not matched to a gene: 7. This CDR3 comprises 13 residues. CDR3 sequence: CSAEGARNEKLFF. In nucleotides, the CDR3 is TGCAGCGCCGAGGGGGCGAGGAATGAAAAACTGTTTTTT.

This sequence joins TRBV18 and TRBJ2-2, with a possible D match to TRBD1 (5 bases). The CDR3 is made up of 15 amino acids. The V end was cut by 3 bases, the J end by 6 bases, with 14 bases between. The germline V gene encodes CDR1 KGHSH and CDR2 LQKENI. CDR3 DNA sequence: TGTGCCAGCTCACCCTCCCCACAGGACGCCGGGGAGCTGTTTTTT. Encoded protein: CASSPSPQDAGELFF.

The rearrangement uses TRBV29-1 and TRBJ2-7; TRBD2 agrees at 12 bases. The junction had 4 bases not matched to a gene; V was cut back by 1 base and J by 3 bases. The CDR3 covers 15 residues. Germline loops: CDR1 SQVTM, CDR2 ANQGSEA. The CDR3 coding sequence is TGCAGCGTTGAAGTAGCTAGCGGGAGGGACTACGAGCAGTACTTC. This encodes CSVEVASGRDYEQYF.

This sequence joins TRBV7-8 and TRBJ2-5; D possibly corresponds to TRBD1 (6 bases). The germline gives CDR1 SGHVS, CDR2 FQNEAQ. Trimming left V 4 bases short and J 4 bases short, with 22 bases between. The CDR3 totals 17 residues. For the CDR3, the DNA is TGTGCCAGCAGCTCTAGATACAGGGAATTAGTTCGAGAGACCCAGTACTTC. The encoded protein is CASSSRYRELVRETQYF. Complete variable domain (other parts from reference TRBV7-8 and TRBJ2-5): GAGVSQSPRYKVAKRGQDVALRCDPISGHVSLFWYQQALGQGPEFLTYFQNEAQLDKSGLPSDRFFAERPEGSVSTLKIQRTQQEDSAVYLCASSSRYRELVRETQYFGPGTRLLVL.

The V gene is TRBV19, the J gene TRBJ1-1, with TRBD1 as a possible D gene (5 bases). The germline V gene has CDR1 LNHDA and CDR2 SQIVND (reference sequence). V was pared by 5 bases and J by 3 bases, with 13 bases between. The CDR3 covers 14 residues. The CDR3 reads CASSLRGVDTEAFF. The DNA of the CDR3 is TGTGCCAGTAGTTTACGGGGGGTCGACACTGAAGCTTTCTTT.

The chain carries TRBV29-1 and TRBJ2-7, with D tentatively TRBD2 (5 bases). This CDR3 is built from 13 residues. Germline-derived CDR1 and CDR2 are SQVTM and ANQGSEA. Trimming shortened V by 7 bases and J by 5 bases, and 18 bases separated the two germline ends. CDR3 nucleotide sequence: TGCAGCGCCCGGGCCGAGGGTAGGGACGAGCAGTACTTC. Translated: CSARAEGRDEQYF.

This clone was found a few times. V is TRBV5-5 and J is TRBJ2-3; 10 bases are a match to TRBD2. V shed 4 bases and J 4 bases; nucleotides not matched to a gene: 3. In germline, CDR1 is SGHKS, CDR2 YYEKEE (reference sequence). The CDR3 is 14 residues long. The CDR3 protein is CASSPGLAADTQYF. CDR3 DNA sequence: TGTGCCAGCAGCCCAGGACTAGCGGCAGATACGCAGTATTTT.

The chain employs TRBV5-1 and TRBJ1-1; TRBD1 matches 7 bases. The length of the CDR3 is 15 residues. Trimming cost V 2 bases and J 3 bases; bases outside gene matches: 7. The V gene's germline CDR1 is SGHRS and CDR2 YFSETQ. In DNA, the CDR3 is TGCGCCAGCAGCTTCAGACAGGGTGGGGACACTGAAGCTTTCTTT. Protein sequence: CASSFRQGGDTEAFF.

This clone has only a few counts. The chain is built from TRBV29-1 and TRBJ1-3, with D uncertain. The length of the CDR3 is 14 residues. Germline CDR1 reads SQVTM; CDR2 reads ANQGSEA. Between the trimmed V and J ends, which lost 4 bases and 2 bases, there was a span of 12 bases. Here the CDR3 reads CSVAVGGPGNTIYF. The CDR3 DNA reads TGCAGCGTTGCGGTAGGCGGGCCTGGAAACACCATATATTTT.

This clone showed up many times. The chain carries TRBV18 and TRBJ1-3, with TRBD1 as a possible D gene (5 bases). V was pared by 3 bases and J by 1 base, with 7 bases between. The germline CDR1 and CDR2 sequences are KGHSH and LQKENI. The CDR3 consists of 14 residues. The CDR3 DNA reads TGTGCCAGCTCACCGGGGCGATCTGGAAACACCATATATTTT. Amino acids: CASSPGRSGNTIYF. The full variable domain, completed using reference TRBV18 and TRBJ1-3, is NAGVMQNPRHLVRRRGQEARLRCSPMKGHSHVYWYRQLPEEGLKFMVYLQKENIIDESGMPKERFSAEFPKEGPSILRIQQVVRGDSAAYFCASSPGRSGNTIYFGEGSWLTVV.

The chain joins TRBV5-5 to TRBJ2-7; perhaps TRBD1 as D (6 bases). The CDR3 runs to 12 residues. With 3 bases removed from V and 5 bases from J, the gap between germline ends came to 9 bases. CDR1 and CDR2 (germline): SGHKS, YYEKEE (reference sequence). The CDR3 here is CASSSTGHEQYF. The CDR3 DNA is TGTGCCAGCAGCTCGACAGGCCACGAGCAGTACTTC.

This clone has just a few counts. The chain joins TRBV7-3 to TRBJ1-6; D unclear. The CDR3 loop spans 14 amino acids. Germline V gene data show CDR1 as SGHTA and CDR2 as FQGTGA. Between the trimmed V and J ends, which lost 0 bases and 9 bases, there was a span of 9 bases. In DNA form, the CDR3 reads TGTGCCAGCAGCTTAACAGGTGGCGGTTCACCCCTCCACTTT. Translated: CASSLTGGGSPLHF.

This rearrangement joins TRBV7-9 to TRBJ1-4, with 7 bases matching TRBD1. This CDR3 spans 14 amino acids. The trim removed 5 bases at V and 4 bases at J, leaving 4 bases unmatched. The V gene's germline CDR1 is SEHNR and CDR2 FQNEAQ (reference sequence). As DNA, the CDR3 is TGTGCCAGCAGCATGGGACAGAATAATGAAAAACTGTTTTTT. It translates to CASSMGQNNEKLFF.

V gene TRBV11-2 combines with J gene TRBJ2-7; no firm D call. The CDR3 is 12 residues long. Germline V gene sequence: CDR1 SGHAT, CDR2 FQNNGV. Between the trimmed V and J ends, which lost 6 bases and 2 bases, there was a span of 8 bases. CDR3 amino acids: CASSSSPYEQYF. DNA for the CDR3: TGTGCCAGCAGTTCAAGCCCCTACGAGCAGTACTTC.

This sequence joins TRBV30 and TRBJ1-6; D not resolved. Germline assignment: CDR1 GTSNPN and CDR2 SVGIG (reference sequence). V dropped 1 base and J dropped 8 bases, with 12 bases sitting between them. The length of the CDR3 is 14 residues. CDR3 nucleotide sequence: TGTGCCTGGAGTGCCCTCAAAAGCGATTCACCCCTCCACTTT. This codes for CAWSALKSDSPLHF.

The rearrangement links TRBV5-1 to TRBJ2-2, with TRBD1 matching over 7 bases. The CDR3 has 15 residues. Trimming cost V 0 bases and J 3 bases; bases outside gene matches: 2. Germline CDR1 is SGHRS and CDR2 is YFSETQ. In nucleotides, the CDR3 is TGCGCCAGCAGCTTGGGACAGGGACACACCGGGGAGCTGTTTTTT. Translated, it gives CASSLGQGHTGELFF.

This clone was seen just once. The V and J genes are TRBV11-2 and TRBJ1-2; D is unclear. V lost 1 base and J 3 bases, leaving 6 bases between the germline ends. The CDR3 has 13 amino acids. Germline V lookup: CDR1 SGHAT, CDR2 FQNNGV. The CDR3 nucleotides read TGTGCCAGCAGCTTAGCGTCAGACTATGGCTACACCTTC. The encoded protein is CASSLASDYGYTF.

The V call is TRBV29-1, the J call TRBJ1-1; TRBD1 matches at 8 bases. The CDR3 sequence is 14 residues long. With 6 bases clipped from V and 0 bases from J, the junction kept 6 bases outside the gene matches. CDR1 and CDR2 from the germline V gene are SQVTM and ANQGSEA. The CDR3 spells CSVDGQGMNTEAFF. The CDR3 bases are TGCAGCGTGGATGGACAGGGCATGAACACTGAAGCTTTCTTT. The full variable domain, completed using reference TRBV29-1 and TRBJ1-1, is SAVISQKPSRDICQRGTSLTIQCQVDSQVTMMFWYRQQPGQSLTLIATANQGSEATYESGFVIDKFPISRPNLTFSTLTVSNMSPEDSSIYLCSVDGQGMNTEAFFGQGTRLTVV.

This sequence joins TRBV19 and TRBJ2-7, with 7 bases aligning to TRBD1. From germline, CDR1 is LNHDA and CDR2 SQIVND (reference sequence). V shed 3 bases, J shed 7 bases, and the junction held 9 bases outside the gene matches. This CDR3 has 14 residues. DNA of the CDR3: TGTGCCAGTAGTATTTTACAGGGGACGGGGGAGCAGTACTTC. The encoded protein is CASSILQGTGEQYF.

The table lists this clone with a few counts. The J gene is TRBJ2-7, the V gene TRBV30; TRBD2 matches 9 bases. V trimming: 2 bases; J trimming: 5 bases; junction bases outside the gene matches: 4. The CDR3 contains 13 residues. The germline gives CDR1 GTSNPN, CDR2 SVGIG (reference sequence). DNA of the CDR3: TGTGCCTGGAGTCCGGGACTAGCTAACGAGCAGTACTTC. Its translation is CAWSPGLANEQYF.

The gene calls are TRBV10-1 and TRBJ2-3, with 7 bases aligning to TRBD1. Germline loops: CDR1 WNHNN, CDR2 SYGVQD (reference sequence). The V gene end was trimmed by 3 bases and the J gene end by 0 bases; junction bases not matched to a gene: 6. The length of the CDR3 is 16 residues. CDR3 region: CASSDFGTASTDTQYF. DNA of the CDR3: TGCGCCAGCAGTGACTTTGGGACAGCTAGCACAGATACGCAGTATTTT.

The chain is built from TRBV7-2 and TRBJ2-6, with 8 positions matching TRBD2. The CDR3 totals 17 residues. CDR1 SGHTA and CDR2 FQGNSA come from the germline V gene. J was trimmed by 1 base and V by 5 bases; bases with no gene match: 7. CDR3 loop: CASSKGSGVSGANVLTF. In DNA form, the CDR3 reads TGTGCCAGCAGCAAAGGTAGCGGGGTATCTGGGGCCAACGTCCTGACTTTC.

The V call is TRBV4-1, the J call TRBJ2-7, with 14 bases aligning to TRBD2. The CDR3 has 17 residues. V was pared by 3 bases and J by 5 bases, with 9 bases of the junction left unmatched. Germline CDR1 MGHRA, CDR2 YSYEKL. CDR3 loop: CASSQALGTSGSHEQYF. For the CDR3, the DNA is TGCGCCAGCAGCCAGGCCCTAGGGACTAGCGGGAGCCACGAGCAGTACTTC.

The count of this clone is one. The chain employs TRBV7-9 and TRBJ2-7, with D unclear. The V and J ends lost 4 bases and 7 bases respectively, with 17 bases between them. Germline V gene data show CDR1 as SEHNR and CDR2 as FQNEAQ (reference sequence). The CDR3 loop spans 14 amino acids. CDR3 in amino acids: CASSSTRGQREQYF. The CDR3 DNA is TGTGCCAGCAGCTCCACCCGAGGCCAGAGGGAGCAGTACTTC. Complete variable domain (other parts from reference TRBV7-9 and TRBJ2-7): DTGVSQNPRHKITKRGQNVTFRCDPISEHNRLYWYRQTLGQGPEFLTYFQNEAQLEKSRLLSDRFSAERPKGSFSTLEIQRTEQGDSAMYLCASSSTRGQREQYFGPGTRLTVT.

The CDR3 coding sequence is TGTGCCTGGAGTTTGCAGGGCCCCACTAGCAATCAGCCCCAGCATTTT. Amino acid sequence: CAWSLQGPTSNQPQHF. This chain joins TRBV30 and TRBJ1-5; D might be TRBD1 (5 bases). With 2 bases removed from V and 0 bases from J, the gap between germline ends came to 14 bases. Germline V lookup: CDR1 GTSNPN, CDR2 SVGIG (reference sequence). CDR3 size: 16 residues.